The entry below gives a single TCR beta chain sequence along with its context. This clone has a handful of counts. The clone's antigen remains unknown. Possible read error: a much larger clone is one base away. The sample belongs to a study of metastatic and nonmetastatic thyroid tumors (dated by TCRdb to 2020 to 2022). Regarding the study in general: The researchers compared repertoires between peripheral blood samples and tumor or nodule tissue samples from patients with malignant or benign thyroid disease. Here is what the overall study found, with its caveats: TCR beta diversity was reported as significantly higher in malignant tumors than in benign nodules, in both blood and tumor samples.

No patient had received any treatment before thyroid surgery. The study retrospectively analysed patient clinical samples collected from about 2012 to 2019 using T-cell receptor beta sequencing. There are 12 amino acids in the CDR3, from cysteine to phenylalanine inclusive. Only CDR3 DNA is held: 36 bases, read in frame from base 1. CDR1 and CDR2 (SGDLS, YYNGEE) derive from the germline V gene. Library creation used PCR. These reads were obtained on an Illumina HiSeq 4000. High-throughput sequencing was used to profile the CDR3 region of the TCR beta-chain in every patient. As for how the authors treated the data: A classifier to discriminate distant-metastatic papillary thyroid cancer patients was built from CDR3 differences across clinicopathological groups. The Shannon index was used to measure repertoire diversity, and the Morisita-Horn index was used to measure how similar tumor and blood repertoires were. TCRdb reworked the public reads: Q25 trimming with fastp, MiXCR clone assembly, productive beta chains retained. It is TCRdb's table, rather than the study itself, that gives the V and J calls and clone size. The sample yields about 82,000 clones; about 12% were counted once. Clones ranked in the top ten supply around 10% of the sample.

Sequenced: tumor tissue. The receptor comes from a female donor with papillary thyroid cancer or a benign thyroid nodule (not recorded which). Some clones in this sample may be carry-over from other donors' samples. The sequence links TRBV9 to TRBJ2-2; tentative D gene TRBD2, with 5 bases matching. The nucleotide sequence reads TGTGCCAGCAGCCCCCACGGCGGGCAGCTGTTTTTT. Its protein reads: CASSPHGGQLFF.